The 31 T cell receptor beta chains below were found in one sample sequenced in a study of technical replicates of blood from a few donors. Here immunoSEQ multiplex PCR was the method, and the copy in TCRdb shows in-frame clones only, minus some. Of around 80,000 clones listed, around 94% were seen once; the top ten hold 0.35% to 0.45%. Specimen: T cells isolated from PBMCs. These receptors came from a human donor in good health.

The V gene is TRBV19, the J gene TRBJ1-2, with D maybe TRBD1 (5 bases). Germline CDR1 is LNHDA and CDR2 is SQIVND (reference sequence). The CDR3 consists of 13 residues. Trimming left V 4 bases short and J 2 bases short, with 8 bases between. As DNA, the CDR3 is TGTGCCAGTAGTACTTCAGGGAACTATGGCTACACCTTC. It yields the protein CASSTSGNYGYTF.

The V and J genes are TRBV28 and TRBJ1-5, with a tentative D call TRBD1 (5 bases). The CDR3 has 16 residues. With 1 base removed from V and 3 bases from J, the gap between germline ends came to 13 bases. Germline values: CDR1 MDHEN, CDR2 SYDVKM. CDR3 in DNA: TGTGCCAGCAGTTTATTCCCAGGGCGCGTCAATCAGCCCCAGCATTTT. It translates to CASSLFPGRVNQPQHF.

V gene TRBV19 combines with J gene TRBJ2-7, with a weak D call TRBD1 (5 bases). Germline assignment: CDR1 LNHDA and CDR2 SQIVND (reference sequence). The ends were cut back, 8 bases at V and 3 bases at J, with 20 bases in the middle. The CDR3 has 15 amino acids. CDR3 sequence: CASGAGSGPFYEQYF. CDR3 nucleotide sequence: TGTGCCAGTGGAGCAGGGTCCGGACCCTTCTACGAGCAGTACTTC. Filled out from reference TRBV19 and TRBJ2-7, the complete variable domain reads DGGITQSPKYLFRKEGQNVTLSCEQNLNHDAMYWYRQDPGQGLRLIYYSQIVNDFQKGDIAEGYSVSREKKESFPLTVTSAQKNPTAFYLCASGAGSGPFYEQYFGPGTRLTVT.

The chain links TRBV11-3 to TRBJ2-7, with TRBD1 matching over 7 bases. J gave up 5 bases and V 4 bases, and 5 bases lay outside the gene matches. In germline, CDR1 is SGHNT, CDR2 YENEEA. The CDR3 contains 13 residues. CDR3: CASSSLTGNEQYF. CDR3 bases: TGTGCCAGCAGCTCCCTGACAGGGAACGAGCAGTACTTC.

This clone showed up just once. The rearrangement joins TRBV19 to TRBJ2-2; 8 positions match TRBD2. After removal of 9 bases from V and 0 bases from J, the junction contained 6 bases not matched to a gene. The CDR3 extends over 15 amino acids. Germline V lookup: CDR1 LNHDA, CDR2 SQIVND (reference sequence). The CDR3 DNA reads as TGTGCCAGCCTAGCGGGCCCCGCGAACACCGGGGAGCTGTTTTTT. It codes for CASLAGPANTGELFF.

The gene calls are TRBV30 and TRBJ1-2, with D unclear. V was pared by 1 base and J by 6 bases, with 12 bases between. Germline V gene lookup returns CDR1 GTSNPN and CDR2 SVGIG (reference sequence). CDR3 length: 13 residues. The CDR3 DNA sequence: TGTGCCTGGAGTGCTAATCCAGACAATGGCTACACCTTC. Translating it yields CAWSANPDNGYTF.

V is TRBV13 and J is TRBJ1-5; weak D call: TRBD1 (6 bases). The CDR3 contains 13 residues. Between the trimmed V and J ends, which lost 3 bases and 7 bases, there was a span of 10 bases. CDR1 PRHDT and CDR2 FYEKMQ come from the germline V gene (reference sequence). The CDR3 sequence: CASSFQGQQPQHF. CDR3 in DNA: TGTGCCAGCAGCTTTCAGGGGCAACAGCCCCAGCATTTT.

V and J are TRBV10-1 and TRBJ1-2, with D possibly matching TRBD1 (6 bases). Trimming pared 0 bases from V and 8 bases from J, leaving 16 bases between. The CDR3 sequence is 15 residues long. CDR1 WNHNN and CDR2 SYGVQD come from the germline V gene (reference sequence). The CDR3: CASSESLVAGVGYTF. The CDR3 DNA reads TGCGCCAGCAGTGAGTCGTTAGTGGCAGGGGTCGGCTACACCTTC.

The CDR3 is CASSSGTGNEKLFF. The CDR3 region has the DNA TGTGCCAGCAGCTCAGGGACAGGGAATGAAAAACTGTTTTTT. The J gene is TRBJ1-4, the V gene TRBV7-2; 9 bases fit TRBD1. Per the germline V gene, CDR1 is SGHTA and CDR2 is FQGNSA. This CDR3 has 14 amino acids. Trimming took 4 bases from V and 5 from J; bases not matched to a gene: 2.

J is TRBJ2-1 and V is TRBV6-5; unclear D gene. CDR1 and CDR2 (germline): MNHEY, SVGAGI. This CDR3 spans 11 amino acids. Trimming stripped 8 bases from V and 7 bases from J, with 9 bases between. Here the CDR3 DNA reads TGTGCCAGCGTCTTTCGGAATGAGCAGTTCTTC. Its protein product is CASVFRNEQFF.

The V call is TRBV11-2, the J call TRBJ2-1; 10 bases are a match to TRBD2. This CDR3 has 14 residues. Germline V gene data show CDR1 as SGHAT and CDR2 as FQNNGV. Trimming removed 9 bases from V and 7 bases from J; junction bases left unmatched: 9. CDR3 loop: CASLSSGRMNEQFF. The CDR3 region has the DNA TGTGCCAGTTTATCTAGCGGGAGAATGAATGAGCAGTTCTTC.

The CDR3 spells CASSLALLGKGGAFF. In DNA, the CDR3 is TGCGCCAGCAGCTTGGCCTTGCTGGGCAAAGGAGGAGCTTTCTTT. The V call is TRBV5-1, the J call TRBJ1-1; no reliable D call. CDR1 is SGHRS and CDR2 is YFSETQ in the germline V gene. Deletions cut 0 bases from V and 10 bases from J, with 19 bases between. The CDR3 covers 15 residues.

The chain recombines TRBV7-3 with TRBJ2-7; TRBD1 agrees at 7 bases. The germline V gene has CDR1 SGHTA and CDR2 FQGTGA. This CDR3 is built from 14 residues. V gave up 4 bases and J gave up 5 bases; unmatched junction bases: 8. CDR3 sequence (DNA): TGTGCCAGCAGCTCCGGGACAGCTAGGGACGAGCAGTACTTC. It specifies CASSSGTARDEQYF.

The CDR3 region is CASSKIGTGGANVLTF. CDR3 coding DNA: TGTGCCAGCAGCAAAATTGGGACAGGTGGGGCCAACGTCCTGACTTTC. This chain connects TRBV11-2 to TRBJ2-6, with TRBD1 matching 8 bases. J gave up 3 bases and V 5 bases, and 6 bases lay outside the gene matches. CDR3 length: 16 amino acids. Germline V gene lookup returns CDR1 SGHAT and CDR2 FQNNGV.

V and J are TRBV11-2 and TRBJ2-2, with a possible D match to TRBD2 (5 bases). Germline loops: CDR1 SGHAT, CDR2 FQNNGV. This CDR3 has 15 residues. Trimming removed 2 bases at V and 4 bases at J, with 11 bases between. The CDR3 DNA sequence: TGTGCCAGCAGCTTAATAGGGAGTTTCACCGGGGAGCTGTTTTTT. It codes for CASSLIGSFTGELFF.

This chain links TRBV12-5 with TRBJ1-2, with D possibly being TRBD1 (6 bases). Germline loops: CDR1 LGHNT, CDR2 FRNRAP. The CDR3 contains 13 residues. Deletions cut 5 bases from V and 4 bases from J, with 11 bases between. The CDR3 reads CASGTGKGYGYTF. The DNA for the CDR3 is TGTGCTAGTGGTACAGGGAAGGGCTATGGCTACACCTTC.

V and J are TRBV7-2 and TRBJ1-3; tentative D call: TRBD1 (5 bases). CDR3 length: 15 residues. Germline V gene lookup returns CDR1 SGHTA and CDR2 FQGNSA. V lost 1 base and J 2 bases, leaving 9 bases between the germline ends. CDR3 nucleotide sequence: TGTGCCAGCAGCTTAGAGGGGCGGCCTGGAAACACCATATATTTT. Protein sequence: CASSLEGRPGNTIYF.

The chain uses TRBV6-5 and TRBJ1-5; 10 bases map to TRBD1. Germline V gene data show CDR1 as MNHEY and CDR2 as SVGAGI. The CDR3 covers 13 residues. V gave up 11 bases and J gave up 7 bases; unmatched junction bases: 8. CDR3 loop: CACARDRGQPQHF. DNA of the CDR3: TGTGCCTGCGCCCGGGACAGGGGACAGCCCCAGCATTTT.

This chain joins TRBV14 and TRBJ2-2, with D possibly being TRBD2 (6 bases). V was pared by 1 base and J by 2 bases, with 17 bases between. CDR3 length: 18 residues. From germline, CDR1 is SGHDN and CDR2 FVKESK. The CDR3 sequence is CASSQGLGKRTNTGELFF. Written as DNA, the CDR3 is TGTGCCAGCAGCCAAGGACTAGGCAAGCGGACAAACACCGGGGAGCTGTTTTTT.

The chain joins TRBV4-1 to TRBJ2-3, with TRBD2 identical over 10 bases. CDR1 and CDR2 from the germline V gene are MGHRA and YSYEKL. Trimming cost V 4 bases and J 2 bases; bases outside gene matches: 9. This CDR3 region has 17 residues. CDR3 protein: CASSLRASGRATDTQYF. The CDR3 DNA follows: TGCGCCAGCAGCCTTAGAGCTAGCGGGAGAGCCACAGATACGCAGTATTTT.

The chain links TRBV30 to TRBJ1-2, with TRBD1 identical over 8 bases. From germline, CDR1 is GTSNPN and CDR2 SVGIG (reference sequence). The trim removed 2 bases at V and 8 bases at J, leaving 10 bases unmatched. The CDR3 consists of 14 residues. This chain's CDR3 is CAWSHLTGEEGYTF. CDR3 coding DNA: TGTGCCTGGAGTCACTTGACAGGGGAGGAGGGCTACACCTTC.

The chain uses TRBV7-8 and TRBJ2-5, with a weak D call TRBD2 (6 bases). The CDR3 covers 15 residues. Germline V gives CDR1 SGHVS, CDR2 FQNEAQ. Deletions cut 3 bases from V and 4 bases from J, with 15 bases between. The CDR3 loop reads CASSLNAGSSETQYF. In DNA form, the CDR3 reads TGTGCCAGCAGCTTGAATGCGGGAAGCTCAGAGACCCAGTACTTC.

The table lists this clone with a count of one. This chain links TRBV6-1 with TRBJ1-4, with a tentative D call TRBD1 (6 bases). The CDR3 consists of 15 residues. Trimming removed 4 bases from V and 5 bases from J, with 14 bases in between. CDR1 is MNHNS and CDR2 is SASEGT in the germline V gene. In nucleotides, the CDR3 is TGTGCCAGCAGTGGGGAGACAGGACTGAATGAAAAACTGTTTTTT. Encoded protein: CASSGETGLNEKLFF.

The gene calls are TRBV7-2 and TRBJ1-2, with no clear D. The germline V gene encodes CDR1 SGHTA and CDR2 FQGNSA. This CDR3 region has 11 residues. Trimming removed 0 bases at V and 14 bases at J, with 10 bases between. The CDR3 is CASSLALAQTF. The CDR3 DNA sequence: TGTGCCAGCAGCTTAGCGCTTGCACAAACCTTC. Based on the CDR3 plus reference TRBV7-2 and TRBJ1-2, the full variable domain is GAGVSQSPSNKVTEKGKDVELRCDPISGHTALYWYRQSLGQGLEFLIYFQGNSAPDKSGLPSDRFSAERTGGSVSTLTIQRTQQEDSAVYLCASSLALAQTFGSGTRLTVV.

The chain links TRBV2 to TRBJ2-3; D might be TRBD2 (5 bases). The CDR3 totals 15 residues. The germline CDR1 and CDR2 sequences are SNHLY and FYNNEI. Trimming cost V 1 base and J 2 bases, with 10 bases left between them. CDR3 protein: CASSEGSGSTDTQYF. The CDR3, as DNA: TGTGCCAGCAGTGAAGGGTCGGGGTCCACAGATACGCAGTATTTT.

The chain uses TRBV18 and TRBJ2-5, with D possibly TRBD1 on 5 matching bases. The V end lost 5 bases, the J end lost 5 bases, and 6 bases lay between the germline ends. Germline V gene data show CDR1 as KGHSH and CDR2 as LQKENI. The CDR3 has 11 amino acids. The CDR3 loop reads CASSGAETQYF. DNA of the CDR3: TGTGCCAGCTCAGGGGCGGAGACCCAGTACTTC. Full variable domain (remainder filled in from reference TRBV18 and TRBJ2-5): NAGVMQNPRHLVRRRGQEARLRCSPMKGHSHVYWYRQLPEEGLKFMVYLQKENIIDESGMPKERFSAEFPKEGPSILRIQQVVRGDSAAYFCASSGAETQYFGPGTRLLVL.

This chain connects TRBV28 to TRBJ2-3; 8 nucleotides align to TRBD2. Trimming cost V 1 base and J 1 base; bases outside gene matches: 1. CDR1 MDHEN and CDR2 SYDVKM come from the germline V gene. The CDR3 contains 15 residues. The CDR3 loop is CASSLFSGGTDTQYF. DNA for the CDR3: TGTGCCAGCAGTTTATTTAGCGGGGGCACAGATACGCAGTATTTT.

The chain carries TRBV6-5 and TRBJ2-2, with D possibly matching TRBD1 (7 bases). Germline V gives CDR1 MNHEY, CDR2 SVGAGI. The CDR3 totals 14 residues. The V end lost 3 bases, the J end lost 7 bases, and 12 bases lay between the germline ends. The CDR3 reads CASSYGQDYGELFF. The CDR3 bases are TGTGCCAGCAGTTATGGACAGGACTACGGGGAGCTGTTTTTT.

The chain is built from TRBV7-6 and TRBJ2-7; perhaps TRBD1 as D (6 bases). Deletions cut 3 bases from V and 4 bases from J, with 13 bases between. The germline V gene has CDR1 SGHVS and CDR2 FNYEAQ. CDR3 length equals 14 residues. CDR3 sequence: CASSFPGQPYEQYF. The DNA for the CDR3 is TGTGCCAGCAGCTTTCCTGGACAGCCATACGAGCAGTACTTC. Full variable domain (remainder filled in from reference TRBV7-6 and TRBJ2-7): GAGVSQSPRYKVTKRGQDVALRCDPISGHVSLYWYRQALGQGPEFLTYFNYEAQQDKSGLPNDRFSAERPEGSISTLTIQRTEQRDSAMYRCASSFPGQPYEQYFGPGTRLTVT.

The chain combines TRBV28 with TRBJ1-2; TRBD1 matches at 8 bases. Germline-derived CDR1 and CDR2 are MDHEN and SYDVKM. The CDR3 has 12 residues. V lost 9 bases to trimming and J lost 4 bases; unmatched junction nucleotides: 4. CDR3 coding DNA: TGTGCCAGTATGGACAGGGTCTATGGCTACACCTTC. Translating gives CASMDRVYGYTF.

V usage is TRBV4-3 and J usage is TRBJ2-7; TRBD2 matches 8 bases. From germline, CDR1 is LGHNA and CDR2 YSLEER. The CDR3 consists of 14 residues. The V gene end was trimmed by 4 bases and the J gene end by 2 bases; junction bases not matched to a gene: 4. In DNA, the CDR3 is TGCGCCAGCAGCCGAGGGGGACTAGCCTACGAGCAGTACTTC. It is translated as CASSRGGLAYEQYF.